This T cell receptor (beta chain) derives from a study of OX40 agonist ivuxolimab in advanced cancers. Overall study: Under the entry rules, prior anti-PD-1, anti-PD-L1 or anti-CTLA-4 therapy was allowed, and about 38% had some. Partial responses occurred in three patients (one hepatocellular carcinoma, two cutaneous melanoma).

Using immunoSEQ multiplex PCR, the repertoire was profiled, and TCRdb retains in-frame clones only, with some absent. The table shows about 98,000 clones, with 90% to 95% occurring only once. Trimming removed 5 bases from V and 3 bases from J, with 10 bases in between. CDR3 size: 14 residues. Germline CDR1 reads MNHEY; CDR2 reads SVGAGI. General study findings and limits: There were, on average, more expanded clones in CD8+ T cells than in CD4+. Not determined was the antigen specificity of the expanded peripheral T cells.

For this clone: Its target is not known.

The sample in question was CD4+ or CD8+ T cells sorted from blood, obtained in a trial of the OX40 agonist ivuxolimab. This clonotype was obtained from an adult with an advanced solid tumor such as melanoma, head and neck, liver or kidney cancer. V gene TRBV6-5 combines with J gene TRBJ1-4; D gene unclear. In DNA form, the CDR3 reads TGTGCCAGCAGTCCATCGGGAGCTAATGAAAAACTGTTTTTT. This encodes CASSPSGANEKLFF.